These T cell receptor beta chains were read from a single sample in a study of cytomegalovirus exposure and HLA in healthy donors. TCRdb keeps only in-frame clones here, not all; method: immunoSEQ multiplex PCR. Here the sample spans approximately 190,000 clones, over 75% being singletons. Specimen: PBMCs. The receptors derive from a man between 50 and 59 years old in good health and CMV-seronegative. CDR3s include the opening cysteine and the closing phenylalanine or tryptophan. A D gene is named only where the DNA matches it firmly. Clone size, where shown, is once, few, many, or a class for clones that have expanded.

V: TRBV19; length: 14; D: -; size: -; J: TRBJ1-1; CDR3: CASSIAGRVSEAFF; DNA: TGTGCCAGTAGTATAGCTGGCAGGGTATCTGAAGCTTTCTTT
V: TRBV5-1; length: 13; D: -; size: once; J: TRBJ1-1; CDR3: CASSATGFTEAFF; DNA: TGCGCCAGCAGCGCAACAGGGTTTACTGAAGCTTTCTTT
V: TRBV6-5; length: 16; D: TRBD1; size: -; J: TRBJ2-7; CDR3: CASSYSGGTGFYEQYF; DNA: TGTGCCAGCAGTTACTCAGGAGGGACAGGCTTCTACGAGCAGTACTTC
V: TRBV7-8; length: 17; D: -; size: -; J: TRBJ2-7; CDR3: CASSRDATGTKSYEQYF; DNA: TGTGCCAGCAGCCGCGACGCTACAGGGACTAAGTCCTACGAGCAGTACTTC
V: TRBV5-6; length: 16; D: -; size: -; J: TRBJ2-4; CDR3: CASSLERGRGRNIQYF; DNA: TGTGCCAGCAGCTTGGAGCGAGGTAGGGGAAGAAACATTCAGTACTTC
V: TRBV30; length: 13; D: -; size: -; J: TRBJ1-2; CDR3: CAWSAADSAGYTF; DNA: TGTGCCTGGAGTGCCGCCGACAGCGCTGGCTACACCTTC
V: TRBV7-3; length: 16; D: TRBD1; size: -; J: TRBJ2-3; CDR3: CASSPRGRIGTDTQYF; DNA: TGTGCCAGCAGCCCCAGGGGGCGGATTGGGACAGATACGCAGTATTTT
V: TRBV2; length: 15; D: TRBD2; size: -; J: TRBJ2-2; CDR3: CASSVLAGAGGELFF; DNA: TGTGCCAGCAGTGTTCTAGCGGGGGCAGGCGGGGAGCTGTTTTTT
V: TRBV5-6; length: 16; D: TRBD1; size: -; J: TRBJ2-1; CDR3: CASSATVGGLDNEQFF; DNA: TGTGCCAGCAGCGCTACGGTAGGGGGCCTAGACAATGAGCAGTTCTTC
V: TRBV7-2; length: 15; D: -; size: -; J: TRBJ2-7; CDR3: CASSLRRPSSYEQYF; DNA: TGTGCCAGCAGCTTGAGGAGACCTTCCTCCTACGAGCAGTACTTC
V: TRBV6-5; length: 15; D: TRBD1; size: -; J: TRBJ2-3; CDR3: CASSSWDRATDTQYF; DNA: TGTGCCAGCAGTTCCTGGGACAGGGCTACAGATACGCAGTATTTT